This T cell receptor (beta chain) was sequenced for a study of CXCR3-negative and CXCR3-positive naive CD8 T cells. On the study more broadly: The libraries together contributed 140 million or so TRB reads, each supplying about 1.5 +/- 0.3 million. General study findings and limits: Most assays used freshly isolated PBMCs, as cryopreservation partially reduced CXCR3. Whereas memory cells differed, naive CXCR3-negative and CXCR3-positive cells shared similar TRBV-TRBJ usage. Memory CD8+ T cell repertoires were far less diverse than both naive subsets.

Concerning this clonotype: Its antigen is currently unknown.

Germline CDR1 MDHEN, CDR2 SYDVKM. The CDR3 consists of 15 residues. Libraries of TRB cDNA were made by 5' RACE and carried UMIs. TCRdb re-called the 5' RACE reads, yielding one record per CDR3 amino acid sequence without DNA. In total, the table holds 45,000 or so distinct CDR3 sequences. The receptor was derived from a human donor in good health. Some clones in this sample may be carry-over from other donors' samples. This chain connects TRBV28 to TRBJ2-7; TCRdb picks TRBD1, but there is no DNA to check that call. The sample was memory CD8+ T cells from blood. CDR3 loop: CASRPLRDSDYEQYF.